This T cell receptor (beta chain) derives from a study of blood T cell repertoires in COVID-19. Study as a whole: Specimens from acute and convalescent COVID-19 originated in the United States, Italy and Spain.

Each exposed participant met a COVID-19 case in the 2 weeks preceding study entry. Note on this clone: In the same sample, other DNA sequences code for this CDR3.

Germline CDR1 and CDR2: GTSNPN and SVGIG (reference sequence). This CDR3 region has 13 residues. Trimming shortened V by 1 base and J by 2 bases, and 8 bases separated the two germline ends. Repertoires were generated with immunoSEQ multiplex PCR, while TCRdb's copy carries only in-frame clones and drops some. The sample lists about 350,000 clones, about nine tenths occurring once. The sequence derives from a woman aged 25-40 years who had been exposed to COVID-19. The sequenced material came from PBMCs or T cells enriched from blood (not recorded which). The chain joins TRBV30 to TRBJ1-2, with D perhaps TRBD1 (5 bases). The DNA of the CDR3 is TGTGCCTGGAGTGCGACAGCCAACTATGGCTACACCTTC. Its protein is CAWSATANYGYTF.